This T cell receptor (beta chain) is from a study of vaccination and CD4 T cells after COVID-19. Study-level information: Overlapping spike peptides of SARS-CoV-2, HCoV-NL63, HCoV-OC43 and HCoV-229E stimulated the cells.

A remark on this clonotype: Its antigen is currently unknown.

Germline assignment: CDR1 MDHEN and CDR2 SYDVKM. The CDR3 consists of 11 residues. The V end lost 9 bases, the J end lost 7 bases, and 7 bases lay between the germline ends. Overall study results and limits: The analysis of convalescent patients involved relatively few individuals and lacked early post-infection timepoints. The study found median SARS-CoV-2-reactive clonotypes rising from roughly 22 to 38, not significantly.

Stated treatment: approximately nine-day PBMC culture with coronavirus spike peptide pools or control peptides (ViraFEST assay). The Oncomine TCR Beta short-read assay generated sequence data from the DNA of cultured CD4+ T cells. TCRdb itself ran the PCR reads through MiXCR, one entry per CDR3 protein. This table holds roughly 12,000 distinct CDR3 sequences, 55% to 80% found once. This rearrangement joins TRBV28 to TRBJ1-6, with unresolved D. Specimen: CD4+ T cells from blood, cultured in vitro, collected before SARS-CoV-2 vaccination. The receptor's source is a human donor who had recovered from COVID-19. The chain's CDR3 is CASAGNSPLHF. DNA of the CDR3: TGTGCCAGTGCGGGGAATTCACCCCTCCACTTT.